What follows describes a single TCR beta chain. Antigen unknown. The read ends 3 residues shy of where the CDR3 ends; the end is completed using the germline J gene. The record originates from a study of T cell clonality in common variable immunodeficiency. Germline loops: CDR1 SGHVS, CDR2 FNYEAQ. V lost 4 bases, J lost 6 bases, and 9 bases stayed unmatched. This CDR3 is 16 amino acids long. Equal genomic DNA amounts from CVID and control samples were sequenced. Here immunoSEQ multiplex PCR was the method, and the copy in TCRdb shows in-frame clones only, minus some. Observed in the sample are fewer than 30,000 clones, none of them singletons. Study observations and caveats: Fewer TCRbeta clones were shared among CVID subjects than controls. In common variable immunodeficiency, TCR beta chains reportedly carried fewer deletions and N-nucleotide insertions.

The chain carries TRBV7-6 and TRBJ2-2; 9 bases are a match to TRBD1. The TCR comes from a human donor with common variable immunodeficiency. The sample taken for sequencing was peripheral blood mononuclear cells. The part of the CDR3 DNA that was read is TGTGCCAGCAGCTCCGGACAGGGGTCCCTTTCCGGGGAG. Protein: CASSSGQGSLSGE. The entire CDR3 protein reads CASSSGQGSLSGELFF.